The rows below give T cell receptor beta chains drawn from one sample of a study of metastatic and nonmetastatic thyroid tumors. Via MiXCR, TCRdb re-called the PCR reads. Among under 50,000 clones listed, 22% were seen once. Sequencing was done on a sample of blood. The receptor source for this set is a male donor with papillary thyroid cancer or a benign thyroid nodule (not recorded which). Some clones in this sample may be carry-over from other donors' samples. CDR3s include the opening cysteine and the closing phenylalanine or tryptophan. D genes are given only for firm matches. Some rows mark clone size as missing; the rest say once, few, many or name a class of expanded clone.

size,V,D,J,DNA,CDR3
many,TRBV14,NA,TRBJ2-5,TGTGCCAGCAGCCCACCCGGAGTCCCCCAGTACTTC,CASSPPGVPQYF
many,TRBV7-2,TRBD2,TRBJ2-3,TGTGCCAGCAGCTTAGCTGGGACTAGCGGGACAGATACGCAGTATTTT,CASSLAGTSGTDTQYF
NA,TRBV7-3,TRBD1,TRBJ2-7,TGTGCCAGCAGCAAGGGGGGACAGGGCCACGAGCAGTACTTC,CASSKGGQGHEQYF
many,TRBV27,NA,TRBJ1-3,TGTGCCAGCAGATCACGGGGGGCTGGAAACACCATATATTTT,CASRSRGAGNTIYF
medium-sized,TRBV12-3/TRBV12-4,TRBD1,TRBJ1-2,TGTGCCAGCAGTTTAGTGAGGGGGCAGGGAGGCTATGGCTACACCTTC,CASSLVRGQGGYGYTF
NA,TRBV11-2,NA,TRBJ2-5,TGTGCCAGCAGCGGACCTGGACAGTTAGTGGGTCAAGAGACCCAGTACTTC,CASSGPGQLVGQETQYF
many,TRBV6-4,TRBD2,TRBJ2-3,TGTGCCAGAGGACTAGCGGGAGGGCTCTGGGGAGATACGCAGTATTTT,CARGLAGGLWGDTQYF
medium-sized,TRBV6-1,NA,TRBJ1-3,TGTGCCAGCAGTGAAGCTACGGGGTCTGGAAACACCATATATTTT,CASSEATGSGNTIYF
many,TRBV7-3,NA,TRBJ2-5,TGTGCCAGCAGCTTAACCGCGGGACCTCAAGAGACCCAGTACTTC,CASSLTAGPQETQYF
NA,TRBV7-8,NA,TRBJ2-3,TGTGCCAGCAGCTTATCTGATACGCTGTATTTT,CASSLSDTLYF
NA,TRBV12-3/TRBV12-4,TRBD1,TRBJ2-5,TGTGCCAGCAGTTGGACAGGATCGAGGTTCGATGCGGAAACCCAGTACTTC,CASSWTGSRFDAETQYF
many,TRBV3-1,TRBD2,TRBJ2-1,TGTGCCAGCAGACCTAGCGGGAGGAATAATGAGCAGTTCTTC,CASRPSGRNNEQFF
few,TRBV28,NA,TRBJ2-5,TGTGCCAGCAGTTACGTCAGGGGGGGAGAGACCCAGTACTTC,CASSYVRGGETQYF
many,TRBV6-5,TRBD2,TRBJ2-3,TGTGCCAGCAGTTACCGCGGGGGGGCTGGCACAGATACGCAGTATTTT,CASSYRGGAGTDTQYF
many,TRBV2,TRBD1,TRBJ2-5,TGTGCCAGCTTACAGCAGGGGGCCGGGGAGACCCAGTACTTC,CASLQQGAGETQYF
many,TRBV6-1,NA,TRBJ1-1,TGTGCCAGCAGTCACCCAGGGTTAGAGAATGAAGCTTTCTTT,CASSHPGLENEAFF
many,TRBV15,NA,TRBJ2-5,TGTGCCACCAGCAGAGACTACCAAGAGACCCAGTACTTC,CATSRDYQETQYF
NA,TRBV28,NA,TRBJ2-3,TGTGCCAGCAGTTTAGGTCCAGGGGATGGCACAGATACGCAGTATTTT,CASSLGPGDGTDTQYF
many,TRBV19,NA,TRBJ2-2,TGTGCCAGTAGACCCACAGGGACCTTGGGGTACACCGGGGAGCTGTTTTTT,CASRPTGTLGYTGELFF
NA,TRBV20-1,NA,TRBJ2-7,TGCAGTGCTATGGCCCCCGGAAGGATATACGTGCAGTACTTC,CSAMAPGRIYVQYF
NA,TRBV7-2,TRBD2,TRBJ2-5,TGTGCCAGCAGCTCGGGACTAGCGGGAGAAGAGACCCAGTACTTC,CASSSGLAGEETQYF
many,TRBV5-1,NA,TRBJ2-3,TGCGCCAGCAGCTTCATAGGAGGGGAGGTCCCGGCGATCACAGATACGCAGTATTTT,CASSFIGGEVPAITDTQYF
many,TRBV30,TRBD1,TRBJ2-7,TGTGCCTGGAGTAGGACAGGGCCCTACGAGCAGTACTTC,CAWSRTGPYEQYF
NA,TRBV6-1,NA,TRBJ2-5,TGTGCCAGCAACCATAGACTTCGGGACTACCAAGAGACCCAGTACTTC,CASNHRLRDYQETQYF
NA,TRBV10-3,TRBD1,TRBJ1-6,TGTGCCATCAGTGAGTCGAACAGGGGGACGGATTCACCCCTCCACTTT,CAISESNRGTDSPLHF
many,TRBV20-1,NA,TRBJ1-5,TGCAGTGCTAGATCCGACCTTAATCAGCCCCAGCATTTT,CSARSDLNQPQHF
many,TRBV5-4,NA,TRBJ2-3,TGTGCCAGCAGCCAGGGGAGGACAGATACGCAGTATTTT,CASSQGRTDTQYF
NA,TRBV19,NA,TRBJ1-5,TGTGCCAGTAGTTTCTCCCACAGGACCCTTGTACGGCAGCCCCAGCATTTT,CASSFSHRTLVRQPQHF
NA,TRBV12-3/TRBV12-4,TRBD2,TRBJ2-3,TGTGCCAGCAGTTCAGGGACTAGCGGGGATTTAGATACGCAGTATTTT,CASSSGTSGDLDTQYF
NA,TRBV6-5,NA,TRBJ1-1,TGTGCCAGCAGTTACGGGGCCGAAGCTTTCTTT,CASSYGAEAFF
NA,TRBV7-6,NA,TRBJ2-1,TGTGCCAGCAGCCCAGGCAGCGGCCCGTACAATGAGCAGTTCTTC,CASSPGSGPYNEQFF
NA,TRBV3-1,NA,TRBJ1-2,TGTGCCAGCAGCCAAGATGTCGGGGGACGCGGCTACACCTTC,CASSQDVGGRGYTF
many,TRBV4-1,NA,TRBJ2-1,TGCGCCAGCAGCTCTGGGATGATAAATGAGCAGTTCTTC,CASSSGMINEQFF
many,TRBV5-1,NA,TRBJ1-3,TGCGCCAGCAGCTTCGGGCGATCTGGAAACACCATATATTTT,CASSFGRSGNTIYF
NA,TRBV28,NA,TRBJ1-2,TGTGCCAGCAGTTTAACAGCGCCCTATGGCTACACCTTC,CASSLTAPYGYTF
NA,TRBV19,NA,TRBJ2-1,TGTGCCAGTAGTCCCAGGGGGGCAAACAATGAGCAGTTCTTC,CASSPRGANNEQFF
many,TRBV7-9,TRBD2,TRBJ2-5,TGTGCCAGCAGAGGGGAGGGGGAGACCCAGTACTTC,CASRGEGETQYF
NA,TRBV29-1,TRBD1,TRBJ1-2,TGCAGCGTGGGTCGCTCACAGGGGGCCGATGGCTACACCTTC,CSVGRSQGADGYTF
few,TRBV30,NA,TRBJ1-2,TGTGCCTGGAGTGGGGTTGGCGTGGATGGCTACACCTTC,CAWSGVGVDGYTF
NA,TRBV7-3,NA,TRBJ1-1,TGTGCCAGCAGCTTAACGGGGGGTGACTTCACTGAAGCTTTCTTT,CASSLTGGDFTEAFF
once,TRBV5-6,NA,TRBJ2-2,TGTGCCAGCAGCGAGGGACCAAACACCGGGGAGCTGTTTTTT,CASSEGPNTGELFF
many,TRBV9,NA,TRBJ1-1,TGTGCCAGCGGGCGGGGGGTAGCGAACACTGAAGCTTTCTTT,CASGRGVANTEAFF